A selection of T cell receptor beta chains follows, all from one sample in a study of blood T cell repertoires in COVID-19. Sequencing was performed with immunoSEQ multiplex PCR; in TCRdb, only in-frame clones are kept and a portion is missing. The repertoire holds about 150,000 clones, with approximately 85% as singletons. Sequencing was carried out using peripheral blood. These receptor sequences come from a man of 80 years or more with COVID-19, enrolled during active disease. CDR3s include the opening cysteine and the closing phenylalanine or tryptophan. The order of the fields is V gene, D gene, CDR3 length, J gene, clone size, CDR3 protein, CDR3 DNA. A D gene is named only where the DNA matches it firmly. Clone size is given for some rows only: seen once, a few or many times, or a class if the clone is expanded.

V: TRBV5-4
D: -
length: 13
J: TRBJ1-1
size: -
CDR3: CASSFYVRAEAFF
DNA: TGTGCCAGCAGCTTTTATGTCAGGGCTGAGGCTTTCTTT

V: TRBV5-1
D: -
length: 13
J: TRBJ1-2
size: -
CDR3: CASSLNSDYGYTF
DNA: TGCGCCAGCAGCTTGAATTCAGATTATGGCTACACCTTC

V: TRBV4-1
D: -
length: 16
J: TRBJ1-3
size: -
CDR3: CASSQVSAGSGNTIYF
DNA: TGCGCCAGCAGCCAAGTATCGGCCGGGTCTGGAAACACCATATATTTT

V: TRBV7-8
D: -
length: 12
J: TRBJ1-1
size: few
CDR3: CATGGRNTEAFF
DNA: TGTGCCACGGGGGGCCGGAACACTGAAGCTTTCTTT

V: TRBV10-3
D: -
length: 13
J: TRBJ1-1
size: -
CDR3: CAIKGFSDTEAFF
DNA: TGTGCCATCAAAGGTTTTAGCGACACTGAAGCTTTCTTT

V: TRBV5-1
D: TRBD2
length: 14
J: TRBJ2-1
size: -
CDR3: CASSLPRTSGVQFF
DNA: TGCGCCAGCAGCTTGCCACGGACTAGCGGGGTACAGTTCTTC

V: TRBV10-3
D: TRBD2
length: 17
J: TRBJ2-7
size: -
CDR3: CAISGKVVAGSSYEQYF
DNA: TGTGCCATCAGTGGAAAGGTAGTAGCGGGGTCATCCTACGAGCAGTACTTC

V: TRBV28
D: TRBD1
length: 15
J: TRBJ1-5
size: -
CDR3: CASRSRGQGNQPQHF
DNA: TGTGCCAGCCGTAGCCGCGGACAGGGCAATCAGCCCCAGCATTTT

V: TRBV6-6
D: -
length: 11
J: TRBJ1-3
size: -
CDR3: CASSYAHTIYF
DNA: TGTGCCAGCAGTTACGCGCACACCATATATTTT

V: TRBV18
D: -
length: 16
J: TRBJ1-5
size: -
CDR3: CASSPSRGVRNQPQHF
DNA: TGTGCCAGCTCACCGTCCAGGGGTGTGCGCAATCAGCCCCAGCATTTT

V: TRBV5-5
D: -
length: 20
J: TRBJ1-3
size: -
CDR3: CASSDLGILGGGYSGNTIYF
DNA: TGTGCCAGCAGCGATCTTGGAATCCTTGGCGGGGGATACTCTGGAAACACCATATATTTT

V: TRBV5-5
D: TRBD2
length: 15
J: TRBJ2-5
size: -
CDR3: CASSLVGSGGETQYF
DNA: TGTGCCAGCAGCTTGGTTGGTAGCGGGGGTGAGACCCAGTACTTC

V: TRBV5-1
D: TRBD2
length: 15
J: TRBJ2-5
size: -
CDR3: CASSLGLAEGETQYF
DNA: TGCGCCAGCAGCTTGGGACTAGCGGAAGGGGAGACCCAGTACTTC

V: TRBV7-5
D: -
length: 14
J: TRBJ1-2
size: -
CDR3: CARSLALRATRYTF
DNA: TGTGCCAGAAGCTTAGCGCTTAGAGCCACCCGCTACACCTTC

V: TRBV6-2/TRBV6-3
D: -
length: 17
J: TRBJ2-3
size: -
CDR3: CASSYLPGMVSTDTQYF
DNA: TGTGCCAGCAGTTACCTACCCGGGATGGTCAGCACAGATACGCAGTATTTT

V: TRBV10-1
D: -
length: 14
J: TRBJ2-2
size: -
CDR3: CASRRGPNTGELFF
DNA: TGCGCCAGCAGAAGGGGTCCGAACACCGGGGAGCTGTTTTTT

V: TRBV10-3
D: -
length: 13
J: TRBJ2-7
size: -
CDR3: CAISTGGAYEQYF
DNA: TGTGCCATCAGCACAGGGGGGGCCTACGAGCAGTACTTC

V: TRBV4-3
D: -
length: 13
J: TRBJ1-1
size: -
CDR3: CASSQEGGTEAFF
DNA: TGCGCCAGCAGCCAAGAAGGAGGAACTGAAGCTTTCTTT

V: TRBV15
D: -
length: 19
J: TRBJ2-3
size: -
CDR3: CATSRDPRGGQLSTDTQYF
DNA: TGTGCCACCAGCAGAGACCCGCGCGGGGGCCAGTTAAGCACAGATACGCAGTATTTT

V: TRBV18
D: -
length: 20
J: TRBJ2-4
size: -
CDR3: CASSPPFSTPEVLAKNIQYF
DNA: TGTGCCAGCTCACCACCATTCAGCACCCCAGAGGTTCTAGCCAAAAACATTCAGTACTTC

V: TRBV5-8
D: -
length: 17
J: TRBJ1-5
size: -
CDR3: CASSPMRISAHSPPQHF
DNA: TGTGCCAGCAGCCCCATGAGGATTAGCGCCCATTCTCCGCCCCAGCATTTT

V: TRBV10-1
D: -
length: 16
J: TRBJ1-1
size: once
CDR3: CASSESDLASSTEAFF
DNA: TGCGCCAGCAGTGAGTCCGACCTAGCGTCCAGCACTGAAGCTTTCTTT

V: TRBV5-4
D: -
length: 15
J: TRBJ1-4
size: -
CDR3: CASSPEGGLDEKLFF
DNA: TGTGCCAGCAGCCCGGAGGGGGGGCTCGATGAAAAACTGTTTTTT

V: TRBV5-4
D: TRBD1
length: 16
J: TRBJ2-5
size: -
CDR3: CASSYNLDRGRETQYF
DNA: TGTGCCAGCAGCTATAACCTCGACAGGGGCAGGGAGACCCAGTACTTC

V: TRBV28
D: TRBD1
length: 14
J: TRBJ2-1
size: -
CDR3: CASRDRGSYNEQFF
DNA: TGTGCCAGCCGGGACAGGGGCTCCTACAATGAGCAGTTCTTC

V: TRBV9
D: TRBD1
length: 17
J: TRBJ2-7
size: once
CDR3: CASSVSLLEGANYEQYF
DNA: TGTGCCAGCAGCGTATCCCTTCTAGAGGGGGCCAACTACGAGCAGTACTTC

V: TRBV5-1
D: TRBD1
length: 16
J: TRBJ1-4
size: -
CDR3: CASSLLETGPNEKLFF
DNA: TGCGCCAGCAGCTTGTTGGAGACAGGGCCCAATGAAAAACTGTTTTTT

V: TRBV10-3
D: TRBD1
length: 14
J: TRBJ1-2
size: -
CDR3: CAISDRTGRYGYTF
DNA: TGTGCCATCAGTGATCGGACAGGTCGCTATGGCTACACCTTC

V: TRBV7-8
D: TRBD1
length: 12
J: TRBJ1-5
size: -
CDR3: CASSFSGGAQHF
DNA: TGTGCCAGCAGCTTTTCAGGGGGAGCCCAGCATTTT

V: TRBV9
D: -
length: 15
J: TRBJ2-7
size: -
CDR3: CASTKGGGSSYEQYF
DNA: TGTGCCAGCACCAAGGGGGGGGGAAGCTCCTACGAGCAGTACTTC

V: TRBV5-1
D: -
length: 15
J: TRBJ1-1
size: -
CDR3: CASSLVGGMNTEAFF
DNA: TGCGCCAGCAGCTTGGTTGGGGGCATGAACACTGAAGCTTTCTTT

V: TRBV6-5
D: -
length: 15
J: TRBJ1-2
size: -
CDR3: CASSYSIGADYGYTF
DNA: TGTGCCAGCAGTTACTCAATAGGGGCAGACTATGGCTACACCTTC

V: TRBV2
D: TRBD2
length: 13
J: TRBJ2-5
size: -
CDR3: CASRDGRGETQYF
DNA: TGTGCCAGCCGGGACGGGAGGGGGGAGACCCAGTACTTC

V: TRBV5-4
D: TRBD1
length: 14
J: TRBJ1-1
size: -
CDR3: CASSLVDRATEAFF
DNA: TGTGCCAGCAGCTTGGTAGACAGGGCCACTGAAGCTTTCTTT

V: TRBV7-3
D: TRBD2
length: 13
J: TRBJ2-4
size: -
CDR3: CASSRGLRGIQYF
DNA: TGTGCCAGCAGCCGGGGACTAAGAGGGATTCAGTACTTC

V: TRBV3-1/TRBV3-2
D: TRBD2
length: 16
J: TRBJ2-5
size: once
CDR3: CASSLAGGQYQETQYF
DNA: TGTGCCAGCAGCCTAGCGGGGGGCCAGTACCAAGAGACCCAGTACTTC

V: TRBV5-4
D: -
length: 12
J: TRBJ2-5
size: -
CDR3: CASSPAVGTQYF
DNA: TGTGCCAGCAGCCCGGCGGTAGGGACCCAGTACTTC

V: TRBV6-1
D: TRBD1
length: 15
J: TRBJ1-2
size: -
CDR3: CASMRPGTGGSGYTF
DNA: TGTGCCAGCATGCGGCCCGGGACAGGGGGCAGCGGCTACACCTTC

V: TRBV10-3
D: TRBD1
length: 16
J: TRBJ2-2
size: -
CDR3: CAISADRALNTGELFF
DNA: TGTGCCATCAGCGCGGACAGGGCGTTGAACACCGGGGAGCTGTTTTTT

V: TRBV13
D: TRBD1
length: 16
J: TRBJ2-1
size: -
CDR3: CASSLRAAGGLNEQFF
DNA: TGTGCCAGCAGCTTAAGAGCGGCAGGGGGCTTGAATGAGCAGTTCTTC

V: TRBV29-1
D: TRBD1
length: 11
J: TRBJ1-2
size: -
CDR3: CSVGTGGGYTF
DNA: TGCAGCGTTGGGACAGGGGGCGGCTACACCTTC

V: TRBV6-2/TRBV6-3
D: -
length: 13
J: TRBJ1-2
size: -
CDR3: CASSYSAGGGYTF
DNA: TGTGCCAGCAGTTACTCGGCAGGAGGGGGCTACACCTTC

V: TRBV18
D: -
length: 18
J: TRBJ1-5
size: -
CDR3: CASSPISTDRLSNQPQHF
DNA: TGTGCCAGCTCACCGATATCGACTGATCGACTTAGCAATCAGCCCCAGCATTTT

V: TRBV2
D: TRBD2
length: 15
J: TRBJ2-1
size: -
CDR3: CASRNRGGSYNEQFF
DNA: TGTGCCAGCAGAAATCGGGGGGGCTCCTACAATGAGCAGTTCTTC

V: TRBV20-1
D: -
length: 11
J: TRBJ1-2
size: -
CDR3: CSAKRSGGYTF
DNA: TGCAGTGCTAAACGGTCCGGTGGCTACACCTTC

V: TRBV7-9
D: TRBD1
length: 14
J: TRBJ2-7
size: -
CDR3: CASSLRGQGYEQYF
DNA: TGTGCCAGCAGTCTACGGGGACAGGGCTACGAGCAGTACTTC

V: TRBV5-1
D: TRBD1
length: 14
J: TRBJ2-1
size: -
CDR3: CASSPRTGSGEQFF
DNA: TGCGCCAGCAGCCCTAGGACAGGTTCGGGTGAGCAGTTCTTC

V: TRBV6-5
D: -
length: 13
J: TRBJ2-5
size: -
CDR3: CASSATGMETQYF
DNA: TGTGCCAGCAGCGCCACAGGGATGGAGACCCAGTACTTC

V: TRBV19
D: TRBD2
length: 16
J: TRBJ2-5
size: -
CDR3: CASSIGGAGVAETQYF
DNA: TGTGCCAGTAGTATAGGGGGAGCGGGGGTTGCAGAGACCCAGTACTTC

V: TRBV6-5
D: TRBD1
length: 13
J: TRBJ2-1
size: -
CDR3: CASSYRRDSEQFF
DNA: TGTGCCAGCAGTTACCGTCGGGACAGTGAGCAGTTCTTC

V: TRBV5-8
D: -
length: 13
J: TRBJ1-1
size: once
CDR3: CASSKTWNTEAFF
DNA: TGTGCCAGCAGCAAAACATGGAACACTGAAGCTTTCTTT

V: TRBV3-1/TRBV3-2
D: TRBD1
length: 15
J: TRBJ2-7
size: -
CDR3: CASSQTGTGPYEQYF
DNA: TGTGCCAGCAGCCAAACCGGGACAGGGCCCTACGAGCAGTACTTC

V: TRBV18
D: TRBD1
length: 13
J: TRBJ1-3
size: once
CDR3: CASSSTGSDTIYF
DNA: TGTGCCAGCTCGTCGACAGGGAGTGACACCATATATTTT

V: TRBV5-1
D: -
length: 13
J: TRBJ1-1
size: -
CDR3: CASAVILNTEAFF
DNA: TGCGCCAGCGCAGTGATATTGAACACTGAAGCTTTCTTT

V: TRBV5-8
D: TRBD1
length: 15
J: TRBJ1-6
size: -
CDR3: CASRSTGTGDSPLHF
DNA: TGTGCCAGCAGATCGACCGGGACAGGGGATTCACCCCTCCACTTT

V: TRBV7-2
D: -
length: 13
J: TRBJ1-2
size: -
CDR3: CASSTSRLYGYTF
DNA: TGTGCCAGCAGCACCAGCAGGCTCTATGGCTACACCTTC

V: TRBV12-3/TRBV12-4
D: -
length: 13
J: TRBJ1-2
size: once
CDR3: CASSPGAGYGYTF
DNA: TGTGCCAGCAGCCCAGGGGCAGGTTATGGCTACACCTTC

V: TRBV19
D: TRBD1
length: 16
J: TRBJ1-5
size: -
CDR3: CASSIASLTGYQPQHF
DNA: TGTGCCAGTAGTATAGCCTCCCTGACAGGGTATCAGCCCCAGCATTTT

V: TRBV29-1
D: TRBD2
length: 15
J: TRBJ2-3
size: -
CDR3: CSSEGAGGSTDTQYF
DNA: TGCAGCTCCGAAGGGGCGGGGGGAAGCACAGATACGCAGTATTTT